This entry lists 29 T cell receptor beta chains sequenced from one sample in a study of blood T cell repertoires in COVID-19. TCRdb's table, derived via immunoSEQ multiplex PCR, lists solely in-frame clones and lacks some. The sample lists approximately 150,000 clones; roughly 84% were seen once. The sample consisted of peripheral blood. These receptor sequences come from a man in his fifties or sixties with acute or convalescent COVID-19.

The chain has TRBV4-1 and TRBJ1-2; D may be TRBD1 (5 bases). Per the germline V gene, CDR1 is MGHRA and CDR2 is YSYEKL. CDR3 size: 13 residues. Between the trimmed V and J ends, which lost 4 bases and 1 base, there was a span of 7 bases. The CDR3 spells CASSLRGNYGYTF. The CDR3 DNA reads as TGCGCCAGCAGCCTAAGGGGTAACTATGGCTACACCTTC.

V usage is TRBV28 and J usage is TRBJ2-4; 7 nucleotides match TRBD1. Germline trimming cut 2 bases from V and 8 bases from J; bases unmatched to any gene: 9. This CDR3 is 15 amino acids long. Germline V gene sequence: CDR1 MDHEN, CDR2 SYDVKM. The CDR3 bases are TGTGCCAGCAGTTTAAGGTCGACAGGGTTGGACATTCAGTACTTC. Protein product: CASSLRSTGLDIQYF. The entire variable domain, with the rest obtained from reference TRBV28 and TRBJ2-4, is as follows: DVKVTQSSRYLVKRTGEKVFLECVQDMDHENMFWYRQDPGLGLRLIYFSYDVKMKEKGDIPEGYSVSREKKERFSLILESASTNQTSMYLCASSLRSTGLDIQYFGAGTRLSVL.

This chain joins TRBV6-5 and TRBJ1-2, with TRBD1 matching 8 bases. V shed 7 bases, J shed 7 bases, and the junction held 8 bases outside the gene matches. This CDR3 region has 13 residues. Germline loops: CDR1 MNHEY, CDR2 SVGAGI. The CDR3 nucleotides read TGTGCCAGCACCCACGGACAGGGTTCTGGCTACACCTTC. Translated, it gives CASTHGQGSGYTF.

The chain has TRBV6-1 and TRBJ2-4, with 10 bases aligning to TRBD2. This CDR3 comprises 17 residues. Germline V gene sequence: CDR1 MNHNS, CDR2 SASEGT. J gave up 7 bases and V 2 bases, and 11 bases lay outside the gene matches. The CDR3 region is CASSENLAGVLRNIQYF. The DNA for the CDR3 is TGTGCCAGCAGTGAAAATCTAGCGGGGGTATTGCGGAACATTCAGTACTTC.

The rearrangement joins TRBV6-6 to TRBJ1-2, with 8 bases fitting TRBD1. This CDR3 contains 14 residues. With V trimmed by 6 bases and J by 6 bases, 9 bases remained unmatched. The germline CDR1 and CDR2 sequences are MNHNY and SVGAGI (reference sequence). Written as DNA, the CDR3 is TGTGCCAGCAGGTCAGGGGGCGGGAAGGATGGCTACACCTTC. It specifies CASRSGGGKDGYTF.

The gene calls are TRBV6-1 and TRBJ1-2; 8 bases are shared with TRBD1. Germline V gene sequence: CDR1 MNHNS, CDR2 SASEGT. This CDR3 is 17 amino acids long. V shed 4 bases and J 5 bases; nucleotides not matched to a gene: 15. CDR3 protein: CASSVSSNPGQAYGYTF. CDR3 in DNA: TGTGCCAGCAGTGTATCCTCTAATCCGGGACAGGCTTATGGCTACACCTTC.

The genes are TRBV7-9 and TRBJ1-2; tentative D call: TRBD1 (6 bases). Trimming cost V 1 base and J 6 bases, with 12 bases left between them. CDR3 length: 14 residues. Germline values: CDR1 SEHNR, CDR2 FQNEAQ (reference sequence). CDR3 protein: CASSLVGGGHGYTF. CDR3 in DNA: TGTGCCAGCAGCTTAGTGGGTGGGGGCCATGGCTACACCTTC.

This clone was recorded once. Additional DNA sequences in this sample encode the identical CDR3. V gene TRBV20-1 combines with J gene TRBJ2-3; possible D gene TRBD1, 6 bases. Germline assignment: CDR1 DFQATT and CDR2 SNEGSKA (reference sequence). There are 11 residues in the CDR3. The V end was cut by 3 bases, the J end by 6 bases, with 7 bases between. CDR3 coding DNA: TGCAGTGCTAGGCAGGGGGATACGCAGTATTTT. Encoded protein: CSARQGDTQYF.

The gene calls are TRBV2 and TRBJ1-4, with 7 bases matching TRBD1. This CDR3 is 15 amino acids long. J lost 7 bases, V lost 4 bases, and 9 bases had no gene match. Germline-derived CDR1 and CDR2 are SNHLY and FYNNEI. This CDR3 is CASSADKGATEKLFF. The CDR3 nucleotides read TGTGCCAGCAGTGCGGATAAGGGGGCGACTGAAAAACTGTTTTTT. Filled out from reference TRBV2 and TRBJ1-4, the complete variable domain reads EPEVTQTPSHQVTQMGQEVILRCVPISNHLYFYWYRQILGQKVEFLVSFYNNEISEKSEIFDDQFSVERPDGSNFTLKIRSTKLEDSAMYFCASSADKGATEKLFFGSGTQLSVL.

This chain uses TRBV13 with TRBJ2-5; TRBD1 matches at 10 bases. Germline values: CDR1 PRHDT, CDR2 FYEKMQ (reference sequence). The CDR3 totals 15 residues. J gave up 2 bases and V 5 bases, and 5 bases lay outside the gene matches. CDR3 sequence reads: CASSRRDRGQETQYF. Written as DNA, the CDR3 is TGTGCCAGCAGCCGGAGGGACAGGGGTCAAGAGACCCAGTACTTC.

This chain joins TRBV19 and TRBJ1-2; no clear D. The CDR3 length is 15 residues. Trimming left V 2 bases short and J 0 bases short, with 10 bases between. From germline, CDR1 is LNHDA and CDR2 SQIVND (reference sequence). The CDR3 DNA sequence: TGTGCCAGTAGTATAAGAGCGGATACTAACTATGGCTACACCTTC. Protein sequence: CASSIRADTNYGYTF.

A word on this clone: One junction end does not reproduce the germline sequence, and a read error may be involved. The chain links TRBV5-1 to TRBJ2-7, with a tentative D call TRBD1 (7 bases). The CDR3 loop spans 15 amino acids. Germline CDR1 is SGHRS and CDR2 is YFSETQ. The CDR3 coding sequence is TGCGCCAACAGCTTGGCCGGAGGGGGCCCCTACGAGCAGTACTTC. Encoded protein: CANSLAGGGPYEQYF.

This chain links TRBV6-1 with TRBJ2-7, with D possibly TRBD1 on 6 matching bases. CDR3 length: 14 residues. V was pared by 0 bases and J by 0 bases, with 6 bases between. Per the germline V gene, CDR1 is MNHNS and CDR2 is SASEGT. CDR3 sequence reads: CASSEADSSYEQYF. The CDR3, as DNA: TGTGCCAGCAGTGAAGCGGACAGCTCCTACGAGCAGTACTTC.

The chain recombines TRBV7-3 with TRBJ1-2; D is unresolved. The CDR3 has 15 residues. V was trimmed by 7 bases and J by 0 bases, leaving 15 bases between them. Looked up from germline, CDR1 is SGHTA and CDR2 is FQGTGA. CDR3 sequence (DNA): TGTGCCAGCACCGATTTCAAGTTAGCTAACTATGGCTACACCTTC. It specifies CASTDFKLANYGYTF.

The chain's CDR3 is CAISAVGGAAFTEAFF. Here the CDR3 DNA reads TGTGCCATCAGTGCAGTCGGGGGGGCAGCCTTCACTGAAGCTTTCTTT. The V gene is TRBV10-3, the J gene TRBJ1-1, with D possibly being TRBD1 (6 bases). This CDR3 contains 16 residues. V dropped 4 bases and J dropped 4 bases, with 19 bases sitting between them. Germline V gene lookup returns CDR1 ENHRY and CDR2 SYGVKD.

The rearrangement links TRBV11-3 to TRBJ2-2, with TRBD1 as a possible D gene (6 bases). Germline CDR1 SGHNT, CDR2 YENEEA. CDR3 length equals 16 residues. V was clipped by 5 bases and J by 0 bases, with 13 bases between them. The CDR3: CASSLLAGANTGELFF. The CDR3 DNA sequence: TGTGCCAGCAGCCTCCTGGCAGGGGCGAACACCGGGGAGCTGTTTTTT.

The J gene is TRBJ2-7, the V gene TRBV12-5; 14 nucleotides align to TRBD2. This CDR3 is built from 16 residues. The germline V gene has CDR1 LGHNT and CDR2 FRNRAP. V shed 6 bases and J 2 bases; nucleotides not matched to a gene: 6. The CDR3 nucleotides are TGTGCTAGTGGCCTTTCGACTAGCGGGAGGGCCTACGAGCAGTACTTC. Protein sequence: CASGLSTSGRAYEQYF.

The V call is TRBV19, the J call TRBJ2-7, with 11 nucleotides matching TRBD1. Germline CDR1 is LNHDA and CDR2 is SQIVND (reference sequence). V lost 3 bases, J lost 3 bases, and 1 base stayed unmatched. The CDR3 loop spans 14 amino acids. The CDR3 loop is CASSIGTGGYEQYF. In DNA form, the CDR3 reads TGTGCCAGTAGTATCGGGACAGGGGGCTACGAGCAGTACTTC. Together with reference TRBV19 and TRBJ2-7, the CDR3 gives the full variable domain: DGGITQSPKYLFRKEGQNVTLSCEQNLNHDAMYWYRQDPGQGLRLIYYSQIVNDFQKGDIAEGYSVSREKKESFPLTVTSAQKNPTAFYLCASSIGTGGYEQYFGPGTRLTVT.

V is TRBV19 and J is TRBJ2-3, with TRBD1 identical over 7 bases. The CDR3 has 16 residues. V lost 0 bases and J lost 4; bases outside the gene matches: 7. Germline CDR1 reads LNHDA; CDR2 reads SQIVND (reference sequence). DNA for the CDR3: TGTGCCAGTAGTATAGATATGTTAGGGGGCGCAGATACGCAGTATTTT. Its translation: CASSIDMLGGADTQYF.

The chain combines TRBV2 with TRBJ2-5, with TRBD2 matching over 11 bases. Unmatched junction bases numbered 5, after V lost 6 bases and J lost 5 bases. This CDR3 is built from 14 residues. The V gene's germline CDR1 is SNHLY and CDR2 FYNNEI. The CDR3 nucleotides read TGTGCCAGCAGGAGGCTAGCGGGAGGCGAGACCCAGTACTTC. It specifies CASRRLAGGETQYF.

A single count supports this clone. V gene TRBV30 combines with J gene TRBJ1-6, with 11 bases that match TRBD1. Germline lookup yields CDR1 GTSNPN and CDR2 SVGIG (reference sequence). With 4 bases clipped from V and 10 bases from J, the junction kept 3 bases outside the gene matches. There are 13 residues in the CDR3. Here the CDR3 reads CAWTRDRGSPLHF. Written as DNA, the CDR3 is TGTGCCTGGACCCGGGACAGGGGGTCACCCCTCCACTTT.

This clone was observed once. Here the CDR3 DNA reads TGTGCCAGCAGCCAAGACTACAGGGGACCGAACTATGGCTACACCTTC. It yields the protein CASSQDYRGPNYGYTF. The J gene is TRBJ1-2, the V gene TRBV3-1 (or the pseudogene TRBV3-2); the match to TRBD1 covers 7 bases. The CDR3 has 16 residues. Per the germline V gene, CDR1 is LGHDT and CDR2 is YNNKEL (reference sequence). V lost 0 bases and J lost 2; bases outside the gene matches: 6.

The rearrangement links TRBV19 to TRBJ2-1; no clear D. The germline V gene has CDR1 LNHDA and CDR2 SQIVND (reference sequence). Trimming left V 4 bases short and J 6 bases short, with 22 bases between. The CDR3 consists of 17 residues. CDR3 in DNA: TGTGCCAGTAGTACCCAGACTCGAGGAAAGTTTGGCAATGAGCAGTTCTTC. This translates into CASSTQTRGKFGNEQFF. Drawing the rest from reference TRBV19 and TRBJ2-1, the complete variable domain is DGGITQSPKYLFRKEGQNVTLSCEQNLNHDAMYWYRQDPGQGLRLIYYSQIVNDFQKGDIAEGYSVSREKKESFPLTVTSAQKNPTAFYLCASSTQTRGKFGNEQFFGPGTRLTVL.

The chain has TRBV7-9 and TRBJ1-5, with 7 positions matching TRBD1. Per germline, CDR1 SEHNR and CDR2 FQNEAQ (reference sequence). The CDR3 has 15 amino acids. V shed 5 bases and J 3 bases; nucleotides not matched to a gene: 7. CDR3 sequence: CASSRWDSHNQPQHF. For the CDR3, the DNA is TGTGCCAGCAGCCGTTGGGACAGCCACAATCAGCCCCAGCATTTT.

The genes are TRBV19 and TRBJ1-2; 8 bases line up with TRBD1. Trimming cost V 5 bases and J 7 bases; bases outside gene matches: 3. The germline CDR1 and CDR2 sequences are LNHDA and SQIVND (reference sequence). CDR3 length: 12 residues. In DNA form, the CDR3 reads TGTGCCAGTAGTGGACAGGGTCGTGGCTACACCTTC. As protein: CASSGQGRGYTF.

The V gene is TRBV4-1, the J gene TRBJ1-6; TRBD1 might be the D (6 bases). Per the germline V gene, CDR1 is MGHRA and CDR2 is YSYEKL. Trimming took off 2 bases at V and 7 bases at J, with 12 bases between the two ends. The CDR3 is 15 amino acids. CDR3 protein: CASSQPSGGNSPLHF. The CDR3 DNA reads TGCGCCAGCAGCCAACCCTCTGGGGGCAATTCACCCCTCCACTTT.

CDR3 region: CASSSTGGGTGELFF. CDR3 sequence (DNA): TGCGCCAGCAGCTCGACAGGGGGTGGGACCGGGGAGCTGTTTTTT. This chain joins TRBV5-1 and TRBJ2-2; TRBD1 aligns across 9 bases. Germline lookup yields CDR1 SGHRS and CDR2 YFSETQ. V was pared by 3 bases and J by 5 bases, with 5 bases of the junction left unmatched. The CDR3 consists of 15 residues.

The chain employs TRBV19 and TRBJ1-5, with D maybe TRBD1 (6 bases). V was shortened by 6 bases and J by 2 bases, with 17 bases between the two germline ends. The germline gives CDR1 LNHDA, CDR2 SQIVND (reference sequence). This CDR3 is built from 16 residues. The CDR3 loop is CASRPQGRDGNQPQHF. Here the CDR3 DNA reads TGTGCCAGTAGGCCCCAGGGGAGGGACGGCAATCAGCCCCAGCATTTT.

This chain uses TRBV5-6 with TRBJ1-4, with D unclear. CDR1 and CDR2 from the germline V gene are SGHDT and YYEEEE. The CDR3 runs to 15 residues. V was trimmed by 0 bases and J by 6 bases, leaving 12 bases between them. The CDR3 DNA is TGTGCCAGCAGCTTGGCGCCTGACACTTATGAAAAACTGTTTTTT. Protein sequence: CASSLAPDTYEKLFF.